Listed below are T cell receptor beta chains from one sample, sequenced in a study of shared clonotypes between healthy human individuals. Measured with immunoSEQ multiplex PCR; TCRdb has only the in-frame clones, and not every one. In the table there are 2 million to 3 million clones, roughly 93% of which are singletons. Material for sequencing was naive CD4+ T cells from PBMCs. Receptors originate from a young man in good health. Some clones in this sample may be carry-over from other donors' samples. The CDR3 runs from the conserved cysteine through the conserved F or W. A D gene is named only where the DNA matches it firmly. Only part of the rows carry a size: once, few, many, or a class if the clone is expanded.

>TRBV18|TRBD2|once|TRBJ2-3
TGTGCCAGCTCACCACCGACTAGCGGGGGCACAGATACGCAGTATTTT
CASSPPTSGGTDTQYF
>TRBV28|TRBD2|.|TRBJ2-5
TGTGCCAGCGGTGGGCTAGCGGTCCCCGAGACCCAGTACTTC
CASGGLAVPETQYF
>TRBV9|.|.|TRBJ2-3
TGTGCCAGCACCCCAGGGGTTAGCACAGATACGCAGTATTTT
CASTPGVSTDTQYF
>TRBV4-1|.|.|TRBJ1-4
TGCGCCAGCAGCCAAGGAAATCTTCGAAGTGATGAAAAACTGTTTTTT
CASSQGNLRSDEKLFF
>TRBV7-9|TRBD1|.|TRBJ2-1
TGTGCCAGCAGCAGAGGACAGGGGAAGGGCGATGAGCAGTTCTTC
CASSRGQGKGDEQFF
>TRBV6-6|.|.|TRBJ2-2
TGTGCCAGCAGGACCCAGGTCCCGAACACCGGGGAGCTGTTTTTT
CASRTQVPNTGELFF
>TRBV18|.|.|TRBJ1-1
TGTGCCAGCTCTCCGGACGGGGTGAACACTGAAGCTTTCTTT
CASSPDGVNTEAFF
>TRBV28|.|.|TRBJ2-7
TGTGCCAGCAGTCTCAGGGCGGCGGCGGGATACGAGCAGTACTTC
CASSLRAAAGYEQYF
>TRBV7-3|TRBD2|.|TRBJ2-1
TGTGCCAGCAGCTTGGGGCTAGCGGGAGCGGCTGAGCAGTTCTTC
CASSLGLAGAAEQFF
>TRBV9|.|.|TRBJ1-2
TGTGCCAGCAGCGGACATGAGATTACCGGGAACCTCTATGGCTACACCTTC
CASSGHEITGNLYGYTF
>TRBV6-5|.|.|TRBJ1-5
TGTGCCAGCAGTTACTCCGGACAAAATCAGCCCCAGCATTTT
CASSYSGQNQPQHF
>TRBV5-1|.|.|TRBJ1-2
TGCGCCAGCGGGGTAGATGGGGTCTATGGCTACACCTTC
CASGVDGVYGYTF
>TRBV30|.|.|TRBJ2-7
TGTGCCTGGAGTGTAGCTAGCGTGGTATACGAGCAGTACTTC
CAWSVASVVYEQYF
>TRBV27|.|.|TRBJ2-7
TGTGCCAGCAGTTTGAGCAAGGACAGACGAGACTACGAGCAGTACTTC
CASSLSKDRRDYEQYF
>TRBV29-1|.|.|TRBJ1-2
TGCAGCGTTTCGGACACTAACTATGGCTACACCTTC
CSVSDTNYGYTF
>TRBV2|TRBD2|.|TRBJ2-1
TGTGCCAGCGGCTCCAATAGCGGGAGTGAAAATGAGCAGTTCTTC
CASGSNSGSENEQFF